This section outlines one T cell receptor (beta chain) sequence together with its context. This receptor's antigen is unknown. Base-call qualities are not available, and no considerably larger clone is one nucleotide away. According to the germline V gene, CDR1 reads SNHLY and CDR2 reads FYNNEI. The CDR3 runs 13 residues from the cysteine to the phenylalanine. The kept DNA is CDR3 alone, 39 bases in frame from the first base. Trimming costs V 7 bases and J 6 bases, and their ends lie 13 bases apart. The sample comes from a study of siplizumab effects on memory and regulatory T cells (dated by TCRdb to the late 2010s). The study in broad terms: The study examined how the anti-CD2 antibody siplizumab affects alloreactive T-cell subsets in allogeneic mixed lymphocyte reactions built from human PBMCs.

The study at large found these results: Roughly 75-95% of proliferating CD4+ or CD8+ clones could not be assigned a naive or memory phenotype. Unstimulated naive T cells appeared more diverse than memory T cells, and naive cells seemed to contribute substantially to the alloresponse. Because sequences at frequencies below about 10^-5 were poorly captured, only a minor fraction of alloreactive clones could be mapped back to unstimulated subsets. Of the alloreactive CD4+ clones that could be mapped, the Treg-derived share averaged roughly 73% with siplizumab compared with 25% to 30% in control reactions. The cumulative frequency of alloreactive sequences that could be traced back to unstimulated CD4+ memory T cells was significantly reduced by siplizumab. Whether proliferating Tregs from siplizumab cultures actually had suppressive function was not functionally confirmed.

The library was generated by the immunoSEQ multiplex PCR assay. Each sample had roughly 90,000 TCR templates assayed by the deep sequencing platform. Genomic DNA extracted from sorted T cells was used for TCRbeta CDR3 sequencing. On the study's bioinformatics: Clonal analysis of TCRbeta CDR3 data was done in the R programming language. Unstimulated samples were compared with post-reaction CFSE-low samples to define alloreactive CD4+ and CD8+ clones. Regulatory or non-regulatory origin was assigned to alloreactive CD4+ clones by matching of sequences to sorted unstimulated Treg and non-Treg repertoires. TCRdb limited this immuneACCESS table to in-frame rearrangements with V and J called. A share of clones is missing; checked studies link under half to unresolved V genes, and the rest is unexplained. V, J and clone size derive from that table, while D and trimming were established from the DNA sequence. The sample table records about 100,000 clones; about 93% of these occur just once. The ten largest clones represent 0.9% to 1.3% of the sample.

Sorted unstimulated T cells and proliferating T cells recovered from mixed lymphocyte reactions underwent TCRbeta CDR3 sequencing. Fresh whole blood from approximately ten HLA-typed healthy donors was used to isolate PBMCs. This chain joins TRBV2 to TRBJ1-5; TRBD1 is a possible D gene, resting on 6 matching bases. This receptor was obtained from a human donor in good health. The sample consisted of CD4+ T cells sorted from blood. Here is the DNA: TGTGCCAGCAACGCAGGGGAGATTCAGCCCCAGCATTTT. Its translation is CASNAGEIQPQHF.